The sequence of this TCR beta chain was determined in a study of PD-L1 blockade in urothelial cancer. Produced via immunoSEQ multiplex PCR; TCRdb's table is partial and in-frame only. Altogether 98,000 or so clones are present, about 90% being singletons, with the ten largest covering around 1.5%. V lost 3 bases and J 6 bases, leaving 15 bases between the germline ends. This CDR3 region has 14 residues. The time point was: pretreatment peripheral blood. This specimen consisted of PBMCs, obtained around atezolizumab (anti-PD-L1) treatment. This chain joins TRBV23-1 and TRBJ2-7; tentative D call: TRBD1 (6 bases). TRBV23-1 carries the ORF label, with uncertain function. The origin of this receptor is a man aged 55-75 years with urothelial cancer. The CDR3 region is CASSQDSGQLEQYF. The CDR3 nucleotides read TGCGCCAGCAGTCAGGACTCTGGACAGCTCGAGCAGTACTTC.